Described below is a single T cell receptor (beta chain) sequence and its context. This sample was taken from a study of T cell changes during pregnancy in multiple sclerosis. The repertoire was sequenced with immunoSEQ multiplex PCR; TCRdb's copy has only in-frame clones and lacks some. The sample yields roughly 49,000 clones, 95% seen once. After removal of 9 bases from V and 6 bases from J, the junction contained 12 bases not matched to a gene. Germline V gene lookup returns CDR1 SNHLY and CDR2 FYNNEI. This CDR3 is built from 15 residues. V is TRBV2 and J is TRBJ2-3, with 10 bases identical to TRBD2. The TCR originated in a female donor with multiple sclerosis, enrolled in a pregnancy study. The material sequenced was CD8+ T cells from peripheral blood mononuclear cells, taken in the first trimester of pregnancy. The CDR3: CASRWTSGARDTQYF. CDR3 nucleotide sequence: TGTGCCAGTAGATGGACTAGCGGAGCCCGGGATACGCAGTATTTT.